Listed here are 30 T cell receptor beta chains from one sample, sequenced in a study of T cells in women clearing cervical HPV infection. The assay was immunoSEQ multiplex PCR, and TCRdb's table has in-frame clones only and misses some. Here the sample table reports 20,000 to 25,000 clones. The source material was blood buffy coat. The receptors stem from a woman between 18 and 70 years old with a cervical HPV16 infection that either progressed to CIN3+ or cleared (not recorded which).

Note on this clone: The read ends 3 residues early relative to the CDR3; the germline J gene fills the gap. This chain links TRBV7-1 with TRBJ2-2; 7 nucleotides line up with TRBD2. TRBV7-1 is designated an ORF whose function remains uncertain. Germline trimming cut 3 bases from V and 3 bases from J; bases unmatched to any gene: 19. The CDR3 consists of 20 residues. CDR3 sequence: CASSSWVVLADRGYTGELFF. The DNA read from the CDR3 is TGTGCCAGCAGCTCCTGGGTCGTTCTAGCGGACCGGGGATACACCGGGGAG.

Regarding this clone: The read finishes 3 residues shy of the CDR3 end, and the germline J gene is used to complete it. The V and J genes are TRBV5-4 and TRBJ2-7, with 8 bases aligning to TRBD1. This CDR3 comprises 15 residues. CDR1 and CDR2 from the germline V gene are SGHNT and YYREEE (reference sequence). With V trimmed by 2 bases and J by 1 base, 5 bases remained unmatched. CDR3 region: CASSLSGTGSYEQYF. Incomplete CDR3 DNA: TGTGCCAGCAGCTTATCCGGGACAGGATCCTACGAG.

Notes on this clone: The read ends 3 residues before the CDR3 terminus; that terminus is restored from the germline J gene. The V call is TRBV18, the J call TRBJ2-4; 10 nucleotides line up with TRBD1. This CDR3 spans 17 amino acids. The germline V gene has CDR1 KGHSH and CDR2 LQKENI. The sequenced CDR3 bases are TGTGCCAGCTCACCACCGGGGACAGGGGCCTCTAACTATGGT. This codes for CASSPPGTGASNYG. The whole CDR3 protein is CASSPPGTGASNYGQYF. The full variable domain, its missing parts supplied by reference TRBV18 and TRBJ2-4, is NAGVMQNPRHLVRRRGQEARLRCSPMKGHSHVYWYRQLPEEGLKFMVYLQKENIIDESGMPKERFSAEFPKEGPSILRIQQVVRGDSAAYFCASSPPGTGASNYGQYFGAGTRLSVL.

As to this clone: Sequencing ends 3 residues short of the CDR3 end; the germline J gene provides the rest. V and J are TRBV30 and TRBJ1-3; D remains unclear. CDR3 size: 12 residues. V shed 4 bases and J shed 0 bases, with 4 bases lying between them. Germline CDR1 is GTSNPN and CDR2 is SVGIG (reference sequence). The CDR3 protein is CAWKHSGNTIYF. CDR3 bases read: TGTGCCTGGAAGCACTCTGGAAACACC. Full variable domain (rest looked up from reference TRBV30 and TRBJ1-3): SQTIHQWPATLVQPVGSPLSLECTVEGTSNPNLYWYRQAAGRGLQLLFYSVGIGQISSEVPQNLSASRPQDRQFILSSKKLLLSDSGFYLCAWKHSGNTIYFGEGSWLTVV.

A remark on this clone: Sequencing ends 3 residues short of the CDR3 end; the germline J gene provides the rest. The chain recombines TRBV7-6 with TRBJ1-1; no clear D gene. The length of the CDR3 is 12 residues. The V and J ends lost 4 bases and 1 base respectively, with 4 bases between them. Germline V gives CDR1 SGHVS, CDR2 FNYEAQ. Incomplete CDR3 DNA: TGTGCCAGCAGCTCTTGGAACACTGAA. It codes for CASSSWNTE. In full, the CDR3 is CASSSWNTEAFF.

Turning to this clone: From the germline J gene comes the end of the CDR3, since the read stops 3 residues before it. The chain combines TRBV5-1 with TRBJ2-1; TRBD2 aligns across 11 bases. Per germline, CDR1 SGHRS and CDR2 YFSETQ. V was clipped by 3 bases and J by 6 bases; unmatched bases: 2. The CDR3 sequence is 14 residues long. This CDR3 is CASSSGTSGNEQFF. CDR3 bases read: TGCGCCAGCAGCTCTGGGACTAGCGGCAATGAG. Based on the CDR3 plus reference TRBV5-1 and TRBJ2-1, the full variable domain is KAGVTQTPRYLIKTRGQQVTLSCSPISGHRSVSWYQQTPGQGLQFLFEYFSETQRNKGNFPGRFSGRQFSNSRSEMNVSTLELGDSALYLCASSSGTSGNEQFFGPGTRLTVL.

Partial CDR3 DNA: TGTGCCAGCAGCCACAGGACTAGCGGGGGAGGGAACATT. Residues: CASSHRTSGGGNI. The complete CDR3 reads CASSHRTSGGGNIQYF. The V call is TRBV6-2 or TRBV6-3, the J call TRBJ2-4; TRBD2 matches 13 bases. From the germline J gene comes the end of the CDR3, since the read stops 3 residues before it. The germline gives CDR1 MNHEY, CDR2 SVGEGT. V lost 6 bases and J lost 7; bases outside the gene matches: 9. This CDR3 is built from 16 residues.

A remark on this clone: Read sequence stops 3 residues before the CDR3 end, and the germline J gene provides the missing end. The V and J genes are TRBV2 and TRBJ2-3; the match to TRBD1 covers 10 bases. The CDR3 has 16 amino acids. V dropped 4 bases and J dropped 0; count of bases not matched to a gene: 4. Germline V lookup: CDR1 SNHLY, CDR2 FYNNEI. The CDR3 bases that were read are TGTGCCAGCAGTGGGGGGGACAGGGGTAGCACAGATACG. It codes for CASSGGDRGSTDT. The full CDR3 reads CASSGGDRGSTDTQYF.

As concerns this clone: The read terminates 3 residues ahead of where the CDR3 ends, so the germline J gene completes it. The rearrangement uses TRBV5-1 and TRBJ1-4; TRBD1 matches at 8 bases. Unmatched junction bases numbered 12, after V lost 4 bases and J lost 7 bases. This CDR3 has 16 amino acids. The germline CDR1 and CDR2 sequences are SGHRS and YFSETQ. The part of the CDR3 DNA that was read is TGCGCCAGCAGCGTGACCTCGGACAGGGAAACTGAAAAA. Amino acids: CASSVTSDRETEK. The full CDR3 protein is CASSVTSDRETEKLFF.

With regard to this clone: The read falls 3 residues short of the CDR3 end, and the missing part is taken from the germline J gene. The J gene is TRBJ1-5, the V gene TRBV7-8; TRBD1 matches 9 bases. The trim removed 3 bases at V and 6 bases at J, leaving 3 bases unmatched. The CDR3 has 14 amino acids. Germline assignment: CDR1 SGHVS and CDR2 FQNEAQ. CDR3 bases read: TGTGCCAGCAGCTTGACAGGGGGGACTCAGCCC. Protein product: CASSLTGGTQP. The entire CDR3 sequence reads CASSLTGGTQPQHF.

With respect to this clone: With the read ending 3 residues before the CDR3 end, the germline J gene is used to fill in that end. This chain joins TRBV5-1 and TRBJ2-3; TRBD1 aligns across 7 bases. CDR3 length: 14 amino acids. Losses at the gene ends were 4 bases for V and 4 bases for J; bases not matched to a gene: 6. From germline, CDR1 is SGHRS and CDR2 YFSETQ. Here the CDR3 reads CASSKDRPADTQYF. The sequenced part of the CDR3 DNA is TGCGCCAGCAGCAAGGACAGGCCGGCAGATACG.

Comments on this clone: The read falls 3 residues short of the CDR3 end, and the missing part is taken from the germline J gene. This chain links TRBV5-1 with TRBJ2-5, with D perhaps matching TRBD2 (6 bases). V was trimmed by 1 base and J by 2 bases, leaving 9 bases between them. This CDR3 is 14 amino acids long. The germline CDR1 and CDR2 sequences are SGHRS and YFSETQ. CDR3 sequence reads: CASSLIGTQETQYF. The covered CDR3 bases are TGCGCCAGCAGCTTGATTGGGACTCAAGAGACC.

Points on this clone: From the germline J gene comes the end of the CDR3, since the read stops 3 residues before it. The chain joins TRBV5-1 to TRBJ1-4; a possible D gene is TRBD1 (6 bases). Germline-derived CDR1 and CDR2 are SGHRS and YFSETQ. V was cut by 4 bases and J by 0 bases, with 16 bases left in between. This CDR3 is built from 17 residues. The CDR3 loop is CASSRNRVSATNEKLFF. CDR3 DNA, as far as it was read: TGCGCCAGCAGCCGTAACAGGGTTTCAGCAACTAATGAAAAA.

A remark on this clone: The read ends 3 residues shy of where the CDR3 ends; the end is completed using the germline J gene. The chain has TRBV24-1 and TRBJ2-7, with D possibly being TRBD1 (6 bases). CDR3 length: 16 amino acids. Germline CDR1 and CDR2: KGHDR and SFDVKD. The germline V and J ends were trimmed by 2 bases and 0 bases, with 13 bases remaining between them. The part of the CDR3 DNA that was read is TGTGCCACCAGTGATTCTCGACAGGTGAACTCCTACGAG. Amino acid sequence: CATSDSRQVNSYE. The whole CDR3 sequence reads CATSDSRQVNSYEQYF.

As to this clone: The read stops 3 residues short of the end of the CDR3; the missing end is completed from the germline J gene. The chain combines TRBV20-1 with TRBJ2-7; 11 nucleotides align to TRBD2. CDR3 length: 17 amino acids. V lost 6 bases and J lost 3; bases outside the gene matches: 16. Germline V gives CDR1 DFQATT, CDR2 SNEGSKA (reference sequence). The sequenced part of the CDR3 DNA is TGCAGTGCGTCTCCGGGACTAGCGGCTGGAGCTCACTACGAG. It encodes CSASPGLAAGAHYE. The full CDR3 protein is CSASPGLAAGAHYEQYF.

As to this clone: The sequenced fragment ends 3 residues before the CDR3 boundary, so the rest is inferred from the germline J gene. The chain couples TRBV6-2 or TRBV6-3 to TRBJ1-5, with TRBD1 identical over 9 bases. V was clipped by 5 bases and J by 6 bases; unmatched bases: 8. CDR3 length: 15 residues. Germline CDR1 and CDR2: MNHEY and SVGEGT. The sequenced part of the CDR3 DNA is TGTGCCAGCAGTCTAACACAGGGGGCAGCTCAGCCC. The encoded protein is CASSLTQGAAQP. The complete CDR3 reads CASSLTQGAAQPQHF.

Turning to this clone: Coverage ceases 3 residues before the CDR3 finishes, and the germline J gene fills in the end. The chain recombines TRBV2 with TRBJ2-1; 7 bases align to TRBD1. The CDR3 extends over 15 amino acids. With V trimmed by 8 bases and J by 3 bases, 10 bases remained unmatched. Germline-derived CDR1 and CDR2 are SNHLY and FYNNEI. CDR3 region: CASETSGQHYNEQFF. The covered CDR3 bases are TGTGCCAGCGAGACCTCGGGACAGCACTACAATGAG.

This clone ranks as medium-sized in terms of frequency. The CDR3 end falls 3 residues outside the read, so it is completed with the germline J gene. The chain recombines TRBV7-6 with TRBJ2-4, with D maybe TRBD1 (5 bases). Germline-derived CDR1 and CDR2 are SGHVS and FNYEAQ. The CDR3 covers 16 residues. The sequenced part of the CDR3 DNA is TGTGCCAGCAGCCCATCCCCCGAAAGGGGTTCTACGAAT. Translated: CASSPSPERGSTN. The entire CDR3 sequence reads CASSPSPERGSTNQYF.

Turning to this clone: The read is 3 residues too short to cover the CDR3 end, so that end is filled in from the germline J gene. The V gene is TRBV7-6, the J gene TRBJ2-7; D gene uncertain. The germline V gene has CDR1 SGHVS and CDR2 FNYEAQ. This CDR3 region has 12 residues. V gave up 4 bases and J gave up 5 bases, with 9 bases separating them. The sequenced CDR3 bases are TGTGCCAGCAGCTCCCTCTCGGACGAG. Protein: CASSSLSDE. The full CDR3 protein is CASSSLSDEQYF.

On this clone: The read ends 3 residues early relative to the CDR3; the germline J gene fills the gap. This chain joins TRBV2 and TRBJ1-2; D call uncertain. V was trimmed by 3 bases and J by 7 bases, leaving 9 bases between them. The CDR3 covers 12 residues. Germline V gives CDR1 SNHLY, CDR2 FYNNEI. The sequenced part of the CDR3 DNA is TGTGCCAGCAGTGACTTAGTGGTTGGC. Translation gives CASSDLVVG. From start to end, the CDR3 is CASSDLVVGYTF.

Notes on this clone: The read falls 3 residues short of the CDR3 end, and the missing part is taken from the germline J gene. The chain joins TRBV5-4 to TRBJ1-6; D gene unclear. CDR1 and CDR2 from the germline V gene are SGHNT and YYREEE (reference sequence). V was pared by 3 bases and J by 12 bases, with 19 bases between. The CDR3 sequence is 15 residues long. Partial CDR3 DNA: TGTGCCAGCAGCTCCGCAGAACTCCGACACAGACCC. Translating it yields CASSSAELRHRP. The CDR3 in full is CASSSAELRHRPLHF.

CDR3 bases read: TGTGCCAGCAGCTTACATCGCGAAGAGACC. Protein product: CASSLHREET. The whole CDR3 reads CASSLHREETQYF. V usage is TRBV11-1 and J usage is TRBJ2-5, with D hard to call. The observed sequence ends 3 residues before the CDR3 terminus, with the missing tail filled in from the germline J gene. Germline V gene data show CDR1 as SGHAT and CDR2 as FQDESV (reference sequence). The CDR3 length is 13 residues. V lost 2 bases to trimming and J lost 3 bases, with 7 bases between them.

CDR3 region: CASRWGEKRGALTDTQYF. Partial CDR3 DNA: TGTGCCAGCCGGTGGGGGGAAAAGCGGGGGGCCCTAACCGATACG. This sequence joins TRBV2 and TRBJ2-3; TRBD2 matches 9 bases. The observed sequence ends 3 residues before the CDR3 terminus, with the missing tail filled in from the germline J gene. CDR1 is SNHLY and CDR2 is FYNNEI in the germline V gene. The CDR3 is made up of 18 amino acids. The V and J ends lost 8 bases and 6 bases, in that order; junction bases with no gene match: 21.

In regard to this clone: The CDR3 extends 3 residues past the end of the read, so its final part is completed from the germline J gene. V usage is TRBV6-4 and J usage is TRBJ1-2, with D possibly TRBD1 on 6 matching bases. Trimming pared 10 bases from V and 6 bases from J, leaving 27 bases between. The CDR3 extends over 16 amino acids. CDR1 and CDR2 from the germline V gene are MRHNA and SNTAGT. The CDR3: CATEKEPRGGHNGYTF. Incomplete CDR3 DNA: TGTGCCACGGAGAAGGAACCCAGGGGTGGGCACAATGGC.

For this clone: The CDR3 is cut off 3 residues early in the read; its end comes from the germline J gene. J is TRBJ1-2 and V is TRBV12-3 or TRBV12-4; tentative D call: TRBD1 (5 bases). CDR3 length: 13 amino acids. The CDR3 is CASSFGRVRGYTF. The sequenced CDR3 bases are TGTGCCAGCAGTTTCGGCAGGGTACGCGGC.

The CDR3 is CAWSALYEQYF. The part of the CDR3 DNA that was read is TGTGCCTGGAGTGCCCTCTACGAG. The chain employs TRBV30 and TRBJ2-7; D is unclear. The read ends 3 residues before the CDR3 terminus; that terminus is restored from the germline J gene. In germline, CDR1 is GTSNPN, CDR2 SVGIG (reference sequence). The CDR3 is made up of 11 amino acids. Trimming stripped 1 base from V and 3 bases from J, with 4 bases between.

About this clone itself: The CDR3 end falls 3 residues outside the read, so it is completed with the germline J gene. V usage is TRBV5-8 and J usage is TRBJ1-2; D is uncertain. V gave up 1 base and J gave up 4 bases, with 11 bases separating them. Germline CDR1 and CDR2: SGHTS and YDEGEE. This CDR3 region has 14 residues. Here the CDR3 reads CASSLNSGGYGYTF. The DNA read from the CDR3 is TGTGCCAGCAGCTTGAATAGCGGCGGCTATGGC. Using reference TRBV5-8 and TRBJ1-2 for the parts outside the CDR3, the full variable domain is EAGVTQSPTHLIKTRGQQATLRCSPISGHTSVYWYQQALGLGLQFLLWYDEGEERNRGNFPPRFSGRQFPNYSSELNVNALELEDSALYLCASSLNSGGYGYTFGSGTRLTVV.

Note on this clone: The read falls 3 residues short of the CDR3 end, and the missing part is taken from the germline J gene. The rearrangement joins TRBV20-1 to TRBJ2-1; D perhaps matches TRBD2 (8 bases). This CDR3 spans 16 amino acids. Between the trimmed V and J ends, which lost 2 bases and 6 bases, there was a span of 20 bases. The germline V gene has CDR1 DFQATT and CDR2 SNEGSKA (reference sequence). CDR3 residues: CSARSGGGQTANEQFF. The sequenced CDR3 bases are TGCAGTGCTAGATCGGGGGGGGGACAGACTGCCAATGAG.

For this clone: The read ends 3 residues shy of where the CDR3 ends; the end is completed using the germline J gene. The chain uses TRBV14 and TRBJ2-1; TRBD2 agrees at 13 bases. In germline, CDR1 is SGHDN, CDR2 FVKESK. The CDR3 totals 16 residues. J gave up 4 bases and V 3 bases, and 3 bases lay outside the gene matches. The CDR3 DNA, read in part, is TGTGCCAGCAGCCACCGACTAGCGGGAGGATACAATGAG. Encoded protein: CASSHRLAGGYNE. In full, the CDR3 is CASSHRLAGGYNEQFF. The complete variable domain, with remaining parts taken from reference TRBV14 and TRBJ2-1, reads EAGVTQFPSHSVIEKGQTVTLRCDPISGHDNLYWYRRVMGKEIKFLLHFVKESKQDESGMPNNRFLAERTGGTYSTLKVQPAELEDSGVYFCASSHRLAGGYNEQFFGPGTRLTVL.

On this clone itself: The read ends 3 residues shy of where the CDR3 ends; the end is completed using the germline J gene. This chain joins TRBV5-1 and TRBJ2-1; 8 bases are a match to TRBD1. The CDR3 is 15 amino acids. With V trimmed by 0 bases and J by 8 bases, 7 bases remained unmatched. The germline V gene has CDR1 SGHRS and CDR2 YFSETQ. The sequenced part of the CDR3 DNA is TGCGCCAGCAGCTTGGGTGACAGGGGTTGGGATGAG. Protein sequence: CASSLGDRGWDE. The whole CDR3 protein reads CASSLGDRGWDEQFF. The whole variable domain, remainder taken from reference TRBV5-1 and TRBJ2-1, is KAGVTQTPRYLIKTRGQQVTLSCSPISGHRSVSWYQQTPGQGLQFLFEYFSETQRNKGNFPGRFSGRQFSNSRSEMNVSTLELGDSALYLCASSLGDRGWDEQFFGPGTRLTVL.